This TCR beta chain was recorded in a study of cytomegalovirus exposure and HLA in healthy donors. The ends lost 6 bases at V and 2 bases at J; junction bases unmatched: 8. The length of the CDR3 is 15 residues. Germline CDR1 and CDR2: SNHLY and FYNNEI. PCR involved 60 Vbeta and 13 Jbeta primers. Assay: immunoSEQ multiplex PCR; the TCRdb copy retains only in-frame clones and omits some. The sample contains roughly 150,000 clones, roughly 82% of which appear only once. Sample: PBMCs. The receptor was isolated from a woman aged 50 to 65 in good health and CMV-seropositive. This rearrangement joins TRBV2 to TRBJ1-2, with 8 bases identical to TRBD1. CDR3 sequence reads: CASRETGGINYGYTF. The CDR3 nucleotides read TGTGCCAGCAGAGAAACAGGGGGGATCAACTATGGCTACACCTTC.